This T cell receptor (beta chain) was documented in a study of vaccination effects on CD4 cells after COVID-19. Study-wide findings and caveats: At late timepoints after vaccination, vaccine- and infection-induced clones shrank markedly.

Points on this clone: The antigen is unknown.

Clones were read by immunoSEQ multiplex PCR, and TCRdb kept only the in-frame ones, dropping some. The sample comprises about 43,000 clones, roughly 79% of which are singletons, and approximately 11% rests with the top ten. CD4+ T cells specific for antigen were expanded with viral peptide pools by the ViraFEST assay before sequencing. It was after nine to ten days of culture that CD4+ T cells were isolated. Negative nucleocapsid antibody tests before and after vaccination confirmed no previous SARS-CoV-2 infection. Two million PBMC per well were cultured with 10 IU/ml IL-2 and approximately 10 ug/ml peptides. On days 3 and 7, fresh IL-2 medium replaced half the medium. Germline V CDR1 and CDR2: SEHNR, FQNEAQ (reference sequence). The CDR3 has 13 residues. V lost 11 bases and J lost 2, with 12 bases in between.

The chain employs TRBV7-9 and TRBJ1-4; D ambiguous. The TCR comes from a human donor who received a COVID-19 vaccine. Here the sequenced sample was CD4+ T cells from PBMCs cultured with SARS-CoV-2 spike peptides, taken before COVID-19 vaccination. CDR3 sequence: CACDGMTNEKLFF. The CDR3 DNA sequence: TGTGCCTGCGACGGTATGACTAATGAAAAACTGTTTTTT.